Presented here are 17 T cell receptor beta chains from one specimen sequenced in a study of neurological immune-mediated disorders. TCRdb processed the 5' RACE reads anew with MiXCR; each CDR3 protein has one entry. The table has about 69,000 distinct CDR3 sequences, about 4% seen once. Sequencing was carried out using PBMCs. All receptors derive from a man aged 30 to 45 with multiple sclerosis.

This clonotype was counted many times. The V call is TRBV5-1, the J call TRBJ2-7; tentative D call: TRBD2 (6 bases). Trimming cost V 2 bases and J 0 bases, with 12 bases left between them. The germline V gene encodes CDR1 SGHRS and CDR2 YFSETQ. The CDR3 extends over 15 amino acids. CDR3 loop: CASSLGGVSSYEQYF. The CDR3 DNA reads TGCGCCAGCAGCTTAGGAGGGGTGAGCTCCTACGAGCAGTACTTC.

This clonotype was observed many times. The chain employs TRBV20-1 and TRBJ1-1; a possible D gene is TRBD1 (6 bases). Germline V gene lookup returns CDR1 DFQATT and CDR2 SNEGSKA (reference sequence). The CDR3 is 10 amino acids. Trimming removed 5 bases at V and 11 bases at J, with 12 bases between. This CDR3 reads CSAGGLWAFF. The CDR3 DNA follows: TGCAGTGCTGGGGGGCTTTGGGCTTTCTTT.

This clonotype was counted ten times or more. The V and J genes are TRBV14 and TRBJ1-4; 9 bases fit TRBD1. The V gene's germline CDR1 is SGHDN and CDR2 FVKESK. V was clipped by 4 bases and J by 6 bases; unmatched bases: 9. This CDR3 has 16 amino acids. Written as DNA, the CDR3 is TGTGCCAGCAGCCCAGACAGGGGGTTTCGTCATGAAAAACTGTTTTTT. This translates into CASSPDRGFRHEKLFF.

This clonotype has a count of ten or more. The chain joins TRBV7-9 to TRBJ1-2; no clear D. CDR3 size: 13 residues. Trimming stripped 4 bases from V and 2 bases from J, with 8 bases between. In germline, CDR1 is SEHNR, CDR2 FQNEAQ (reference sequence). The CDR3 bases are TGTGCCAGCAGCTGGTCTACGAACTATGGCTACACCTTC. Residues: CASSWSTNYGYTF.

This clonotype was seen many times. The chain carries TRBV4-3 and TRBJ2-7, with 9 bases aligning to TRBD1. The length of the CDR3 is 16 residues. In germline, CDR1 is LGHNA, CDR2 YSLEER. Losses at the gene ends were 1 base for V and 3 bases for J; bases not matched to a gene: 7. The CDR3 DNA is TGCGCCAGCAGCCAAGCCGGGACAGGGAGCGGCTACGAGCAGTACTTC. It encodes CASSQAGTGSGYEQYF.

This clonotype occurred many times. The CDR3 sequence: CAWSVRLSYGYTF. CDR3 nucleotide sequence: TGTGCCTGGAGTGTCCGCCTTTCCTATGGCTACACCTTC. V usage is TRBV30 and J usage is TRBJ1-2, with D uncertain. The CDR3 covers 13 residues. Germline CDR1 reads GTSNPN; CDR2 reads SVGIG (reference sequence). Trimming took 0 bases from V and 4 from J, leaving 9 bases between them. The full variable domain, with the rest looked up from reference TRBV30 and TRBJ1-2, is SQTIHQWPATLVQPVGSPLSLECTVEGTSNPNLYWYRQAAGRGLQLLFYSVGIGQISSEVPQNLSASRPQDRQFILSSKKLLLSDSGFYLCAWSVRLSYGYTFGSGTRLTVV.

This clonotype appeared many times. The chain uses TRBV5-1 and TRBJ1-1; tentatively, D is TRBD1 (5 bases). The CDR3 totals 14 residues. With 0 bases removed from V and 7 bases from J, the gap between germline ends came to 13 bases. From germline, CDR1 is SGHRS and CDR2 YFSETQ. The CDR3 DNA is TGCGCCAGCAGCTTGGATCAGGGAAGCGGTGAAGCTTTCTTT. Residues: CASSLDQGSGEAFF.

Many counts were recorded for this clonotype. The chain has TRBV6-1 and TRBJ2-4; TRBD2 matches at 10 bases. The CDR3 spans 17 residues. CDR1 and CDR2 from the germline V gene are MNHNS and SASEGT. After removal of 1 base from V and 8 bases from J, the junction contained 11 bases not matched to a gene. This CDR3 reads CASSEGWGLATVHIQYF. The CDR3 nucleotides are TGTGCCAGCAGTGAAGGCTGGGGACTAGCGACGGTACACATTCAGTACTTC.

This clonotype appeared many times. The chain joins TRBV5-1 to TRBJ1-1, with D possibly being TRBD1 (6 bases). V lost 6 bases to trimming and J lost 6 bases, with 18 bases between them. Germline CDR1 is SGHRS and CDR2 is YFSETQ. This CDR3 comprises 14 residues. The CDR3 DNA reads as TGCGCCAGCACCCCCCAGGACAGTTCCTCTGAAGCTTTCTTT. Translation: CASTPQDSSSEAFF.

A note on this clonotype: Just one base apart from a much larger clone, this may be a read error. The J gene is TRBJ1-2, the V gene TRBV5-5, with 10 positions matching TRBD1. The V gene's germline CDR1 is SGHKS and CDR2 YYEKEE (reference sequence). The CDR3 is 14 residues long. The CDR3 here is CACSRDRGIYGYTF. Here the CDR3 DNA reads TGTGCCTGCAGCCGGGACAGGGGCATCTATGGCTACACCTTC.

Worth noting for this clonotype: Its ends do not fully match the called genes, so a read error is possible. The chain carries TRBV5-1 and TRBJ2-1; D gene uncertain. Germline CDR1 SGHRS, CDR2 YFSETQ. This CDR3 has 15 residues. CDR3 protein: CANSLGSGSYNEQFF. The CDR3, as DNA: TGCGCCAACAGCTTGGGGTCGGGCTCCTACAATGAGCAGTTCTTC.

This clonotype was found many times. The genes are TRBV27 and TRBJ1-5, with 7 bases lining up with TRBD1. The CDR3 spans 15 residues. J was trimmed by 1 base and V by 5 bases; bases with no gene match: 5. Looked up from germline, CDR1 is MNHEY and CDR2 is SMNVEV (reference sequence). CDR3 DNA: TGTGCCAGCAGTCACAGGGGTATCAGCAATCAGCCCCAGCATTTT. Translated: CASSHRGISNQPQHF.

In this sample, this clonotype turned up many times. The chain joins TRBV5-1 to TRBJ2-2; no clear D gene. V lost 2 bases to trimming and J lost 2 bases, with 7 bases between them. CDR3 length: 14 amino acids. CDR1 and CDR2 (germline): SGHRS, YFSETQ. CDR3 protein: CASSFSRNTGELFF. CDR3 DNA sequence: TGCGCCAGCAGCTTTTCCAGAAACACCGGGGAGCTGTTTTTT. The entire variable domain, with the rest obtained from reference TRBV5-1 and TRBJ2-2, is as follows: KAGVTQTPRYLIKTRGQQVTLSCSPISGHRSVSWYQQTPGQGLQFLFEYFSETQRNKGNFPGRFSGRQFSNSRSEMNVSTLELGDSALYLCASSFSRNTGELFFGEGSRLTVL.

There are many counts of this clonotype. V is TRBV6-5 and J is TRBJ2-3; weak D call: TRBD2 (6 bases). Per the germline V gene, CDR1 is MNHEY and CDR2 is SVGAGI. Trimming took 2 bases from V and 5 from J, leaving 8 bases between them. This CDR3 has 13 amino acids. CDR3 sequence (DNA): TGTGCCAGCAGTTACGCTAGCGAAGATACGCAGTATTTT. The encoded protein is CASSYASEDTQYF.

This clonotype appeared many times. V gene TRBV20-1 combines with J gene TRBJ1-2; the match to TRBD1 covers 9 bases. In germline, CDR1 is DFQATT, CDR2 SNEGSKA (reference sequence). The trim removed 4 bases at V and 2 bases at J, leaving 2 bases unmatched. The CDR3 sequence is 13 residues long. The CDR3 DNA is TGCAGTGCTAAGACAGGGGGAAACTATGGCTACACCTTC. Translated, it gives CSAKTGGNYGYTF.

The chain is built from TRBV12-3 or TRBV12-4 and TRBJ1-5; D is perhaps TRBD1 (5 bases). The V and J ends lost 8 bases and 2 bases respectively, with 10 bases between them. This CDR3 contains 13 residues. The CDR3 spells CASEGDGNQPQHF. The CDR3 region has the DNA TGTGCCAGCGAAGGGGACGGCAATCAGCCCCAGCATTTT.

This clonotype was picked up many times. The chain carries TRBV5-1 and TRBJ2-7, with TRBD1 as a possible D gene (7 bases). CDR1 SGHRS and CDR2 YFSETQ come from the germline V gene. Trimming left V 0 bases short and J 2 bases short, with 12 bases between. The CDR3 consists of 15 residues. The CDR3 region is CASSLVAGGPYEQYF. The CDR3 DNA sequence: TGCGCCAGCAGCTTGGTGGCAGGGGGGCCCTACGAGCAGTACTTC. The full variable domain, with the rest looked up from reference TRBV5-1 and TRBJ2-7, is KAGVTQTPRYLIKTRGQQVTLSCSPISGHRSVSWYQQTPGQGLQFLFEYFSETQRNKGNFPGRFSGRQFSNSRSEMNVSTLELGDSALYLCASSLVAGGPYEQYFGPGTRLTVT.